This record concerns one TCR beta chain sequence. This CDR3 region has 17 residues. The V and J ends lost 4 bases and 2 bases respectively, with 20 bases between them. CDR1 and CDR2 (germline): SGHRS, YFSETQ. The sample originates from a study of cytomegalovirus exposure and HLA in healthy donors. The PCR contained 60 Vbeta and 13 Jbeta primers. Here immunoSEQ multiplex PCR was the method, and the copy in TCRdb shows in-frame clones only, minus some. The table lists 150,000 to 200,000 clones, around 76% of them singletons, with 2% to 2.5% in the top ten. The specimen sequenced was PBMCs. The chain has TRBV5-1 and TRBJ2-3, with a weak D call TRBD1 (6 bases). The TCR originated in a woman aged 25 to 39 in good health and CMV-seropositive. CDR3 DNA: TGCGCCAGCAGCCCAAAAAGTACAGGGAGTCCCACAGATACGCAGTATTTT. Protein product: CASSPKSTGSPTDTQYF.